One and the same sample provided the 26 T cell receptor beta chains below, sequenced in a study of OX40 agonist ivuxolimab in advanced cancers. Libraries were made using the immunoSEQ multiplex PCR assay. This is the immuneACCESS table as TCRdb keeps it, with only in-frame sequences that have V and J called. A part of the clones is gone; compared with another copy, unresolved V genes explain less than half, and the rest is unexplained. The sample records about 100,000 clones, approximately 90% of which are singletons. Together, the top ten hold 0.66% of the sample. The material was CD4+ or CD8+ T cells sorted from blood, obtained in a trial of the OX40 agonist ivuxolimab. The receptors originated from an adult with an advanced solid tumor such as melanoma, head and neck, liver or kidney cancer.

The rearrangement joins TRBV9 to TRBJ2-7; D is ambiguous. CDR1 and CDR2 (germline): SGDLS, YYNGEE. The CDR3 length is 14 residues. The V end lost 0 bases, the J end lost 2 bases, and 9 bases lay between the germline ends. The CDR3 sequence is CASSVGTEPYEQYF. CDR3 bases: TGTGCCAGCAGCGTAGGCACCGAACCCTACGAGCAGTACTTC.

The V and J genes are TRBV19 and TRBJ2-1; 11 bases match TRBD2. Germline V gene lookup returns CDR1 LNHDA and CDR2 SQIVND (reference sequence). The CDR3 covers 15 residues. The ends lost 6 bases at V and 4 bases at J; junction bases unmatched: 5. CDR3 DNA: TGTGCCAGTAGCGGCGGGACTAGCGGTTACAATGAGCAGTTCTTC. This translates into CASSGGTSGYNEQFF.

This clone showed up just a few times. The chain carries TRBV10-1 and TRBJ1-2; the match to TRBD1 covers 8 bases. In germline, CDR1 is WNHNN, CDR2 SYGVQD (reference sequence). The CDR3 is 13 residues long. V lost 1 base, J lost 7 bases, and 2 bases stayed unmatched. For the CDR3, the DNA is TGCGCCAGCAGTGAGTGGACAGGGTCTGGCTACACCTTC. Protein sequence: CASSEWTGSGYTF.

The chain has TRBV7-2 and TRBJ1-2, with D maybe TRBD1 (5 bases). In germline, CDR1 is SGHTA, CDR2 FQGNSA. CDR3 length: 15 amino acids. Deletions cut 1 base from V and 2 bases from J, with 11 bases between. The chain's CDR3 is CASSLGRGRNYGYTF. The CDR3 DNA is TGTGCCAGCAGCTTAGGGAGGGGTCGGAACTATGGCTACACCTTC. The whole variable domain, filled in from reference TRBV7-2 and TRBJ1-2, reads GAGVSQSPSNKVTEKGKDVELRCDPISGHTALYWYRQSLGQGLEFLIYFQGNSAPDKSGLPSDRFSAERTGGSVSTLTIQRTQQEDSAVYLCASSLGRGRNYGYTFGSGTRLTVV.

The rearrangement joins TRBV6-1 to TRBJ2-5; D not certain. The germline V gene encodes CDR1 MNHNS and CDR2 SASEGT. V lost 4 bases and J 2 bases, leaving 8 bases between the germline ends. The CDR3 contains 13 residues. This CDR3 reads CASSAAGQETQYF. The CDR3 coding sequence is TGTGCCAGCAGTGCGGCAGGTCAAGAGACCCAGTACTTC.

J is TRBJ2-7 and V is TRBV30, with D unresolved. The CDR3 covers 13 residues. Trimming took 3 bases from V and 1 from J, leaving 10 bases between them. CDR1 and CDR2 (germline): GTSNPN, SVGIG (reference sequence). CDR3 loop: CAWRRDISYEQYF. The CDR3 DNA follows: TGTGCCTGGAGAAGAGACATTTCCTACGAGCAGTACTTC.

The chain carries TRBV5-1 and TRBJ2-7; unclear D gene. The CDR3 has 15 amino acids. Germline lookup yields CDR1 SGHRS and CDR2 YFSETQ. V gave up 4 bases and J gave up 3 bases, with 17 bases separating them. CDR3 DNA: TGCGCCAGCAGCCAAAGATTGGGAAGAGGCTACGAGCAGTACTTC. This gives the protein CASSQRLGRGYEQYF.

This clone has a handful of counts. The gene calls are TRBV7-2 and TRBJ2-1; tentative D call: TRBD2 (6 bases). The V gene's germline CDR1 is SGHTA and CDR2 FQGNSA. The CDR3 length is 17 residues. Between the trimmed V and J ends, which lost 4 bases and 0 bases, there was a span of 16 bases. This CDR3 reads CASSSPRTTSSYNEQFF. The CDR3 nucleotides are TGTGCCAGCAGCTCCCCTCGGACTACGAGCTCCTACAATGAGCAGTTCTTC.

Here the CDR3 DNA reads TGTGCCAGCAGCTCCCCTGTCCCCTACGAGCAGTACTTC. Its protein is CASSSPVPYEQYF. This chain links TRBV7-2 with TRBJ2-7; D not resolved. Germline CDR1 is SGHTA and CDR2 is FQGNSA. V lost 4 bases to trimming and J lost 2 bases, with 9 bases between them. The CDR3 covers 13 residues.

This CDR3 reads CASSKEGRTPIYEQYF. For the CDR3, the DNA is TGTGCCAGCAGCAAAGAGGGCAGGACACCTATCTACGAGCAGTACTTC. The rearrangement uses TRBV21-1 and TRBJ2-7; TRBD1, the table's D call, was not compared with the DNA. TRBV21-1 is a recognized pseudogene. The CDR3 loop spans 16 amino acids.

The chain uses TRBV5-6 and TRBJ2-7; TRBD2 agrees at 8 bases. J lost 5 bases, V lost 4 bases, and 8 bases had no gene match. This CDR3 has 14 residues. Germline-derived CDR1 and CDR2 are SGHDT and YYEEEE. The CDR3 sequence: CASSASGRTHEQYF. DNA for the CDR3: TGTGCCAGCAGCGCGAGCGGGAGAACCCACGAGCAGTACTTC.

The J gene is TRBJ2-1, the V gene TRBV9; D not certain. The CDR3 covers 14 residues. CDR1 and CDR2 (germline): SGDLS, YYNGEE. Trimming pared 0 bases from V and 5 bases from J, leaving 9 bases between. CDR3 in DNA: TGTGCCAGCAGCGTAGAAGACCAGAACAATGAGCAGTTCTTC. Its protein product is CASSVEDQNNEQFF.

The chain couples TRBV5-1 to TRBJ2-5; D gene unclear. CDR1 and CDR2 (germline): SGHRS, YFSETQ. The V end lost 4 bases, the J end lost 2 bases, and 6 bases lay between the germline ends. The CDR3 is 12 amino acids. This CDR3 reads CASSHPQETQYF. The CDR3, as DNA: TGCGCCAGCAGCCATCCACAAGAGACCCAGTACTTC.

V usage is TRBV18 and J usage is TRBJ2-2; no clear D gene. V was shortened by 1 base and J by 0 bases, with 6 bases between the two germline ends. Per germline, CDR1 KGHSH and CDR2 LQKENI. The CDR3 has 15 residues. CDR3 sequence: CASSPRTPNTGELFF. The DNA for the CDR3 is TGTGCCAGCTCACCACGCACTCCGAACACCGGGGAGCTGTTTTTT.

The chain combines TRBV5-1 with TRBJ1-1; no definite D call. Germline V gene sequence: CDR1 SGHRS, CDR2 YFSETQ. The CDR3 length is 14 residues. V shed 4 bases and J shed 0 bases, with 10 bases lying between them. The DNA for the CDR3 is TGCGCCAGCAGCGTAGGACTGATGAACACTGAAGCTTTCTTT. The encoded protein is CASSVGLMNTEAFF. The variable domain in full, with the rest retrieved from reference TRBV5-1 and TRBJ1-1, is KAGVTQTPRYLIKTRGQQVTLSCSPISGHRSVSWYQQTPGQGLQFLFEYFSETQRNKGNFPGRFSGRQFSNSRSEMNVSTLELGDSALYLCASSVGLMNTEAFFGQGTRLTVV.

This clone has just a few counts. This chain uses TRBV6-5 with TRBJ1-6; D unclear. The V and J ends lost 0 bases and 14 bases respectively, with 14 bases between them. The CDR3 totals 14 residues. Germline CDR1 is MNHEY and CDR2 is SVGAGI. The CDR3 DNA reads as TGTGCCAGCAGTTACTCGAGTGTAACCGGGGCCCTCCACTTT. Translation gives CASSYSSVTGALHF.

CDR3 residues: CASSLGFGEFNEQYF. The CDR3 DNA sequence: TGCGCCAGCAGCTTGGGGTTTGGGGAGTTCAACGAGCAGTACTTC. The chain is built from TRBV5-1 and TRBJ2-7; TRBD2 might be the D (5 bases). The germline V gene encodes CDR1 SGHRS and CDR2 YFSETQ. This CDR3 has 15 residues. The ends were cut back, 0 bases at V and 5 bases at J, with 15 bases in the middle.

The chain is built from TRBV10-2 and TRBJ1-5; D not certain. V was pared by 3 bases and J by 11 bases, with 14 bases between. The CDR3 sequence is 13 residues long. The germline V gene encodes CDR1 WSHSY and CDR2 SAAADI. The CDR3 DNA is TGCGCCAGCAGTGAAAGTGAGAGGATGACCCAGCATTTT. Protein: CASSESERMTQHF.

The rearrangement links TRBV7-6 to TRBJ2-3; D gene ambiguous. Germline V gene data show CDR1 as SGHVS and CDR2 as FNYEAQ. Trimming pared 1 base from V and 1 base from J, leaving 15 bases between. This CDR3 is 17 amino acids long. CDR3 loop: CASSLGSFLVRTDTQYF. CDR3 bases: TGTGCCAGCAGCTTAGGGTCTTTTTTGGTCCGCACAGATACGCAGTATTTT.

This clone has just one count. The chain is built from TRBV2 and TRBJ1-4; TRBD1 is a possible D gene (6 bases). The ends were cut back, 8 bases at V and 4 bases at J, with 11 bases in the middle. Germline CDR1 and CDR2: SNHLY and FYNNEI. This CDR3 comprises 13 residues. CDR3 region: CASLGADNEKLFF. As DNA, the CDR3 is TGTGCCAGCTTGGGGGCCGATAATGAAAAACTGTTTTTT.

The chain links TRBV11-2 to TRBJ1-1; 8 nucleotides align to TRBD1. Trimming took 3 bases from V and 11 from J; bases not matched to a gene: 11. CDR1 and CDR2 from the germline V gene are SGHAT and FQNNGV. CDR3 length: 14 amino acids. The CDR3 loop reads CASSLGTGHEEAFF. As DNA, the CDR3 is TGTGCCAGCAGCTTGGGGACAGGACACGAAGAGGCTTTCTTT.

This chain joins TRBV4-1 and TRBJ1-1; no reliable D call. Per the germline V gene, CDR1 is MGHRA and CDR2 is YSYEKL. The CDR3 is 15 residues long. Trimming took off 0 bases at V and 1 base at J, with 9 bases between the two ends. The CDR3 DNA is TGCGCCAGCAGCCAAGAACACCTTGAGAACACTGAAGCTTTCTTT. This translates into CASSQEHLENTEAFF.

The chain recombines TRBV10-3 with TRBJ1-2; 9 bases are shared with TRBD1. The germline gives CDR1 ENHRY, CDR2 SYGVKD. This CDR3 is built from 16 residues. V shed 0 bases, J shed 6 bases, and the junction held 8 bases outside the gene matches. CDR3 residues: CAISESPGTGMHGYTF. In DNA form, the CDR3 reads TGTGCCATCAGTGAGTCGCCAGGGACAGGGATGCATGGCTACACCTTC.

The chain uses TRBV5-6 and TRBJ2-7; 12 bases map to TRBD2. This CDR3 comprises 18 residues. V trimming: 4 bases; J trimming: 3 bases; junction bases outside the gene matches: 14. Germline V gives CDR1 SGHDT, CDR2 YYEEEE. The CDR3 is CASSPKRLAGATGYEQYF. DNA of the CDR3: TGTGCCAGCAGCCCAAAAAGACTAGCGGGGGCCACTGGCTACGAGCAGTACTTC.

The chain couples TRBV11-1 to TRBJ2-2; D is possibly TRBD2 (5 bases). CDR3 length: 14 amino acids. V was cut by 8 bases and J by 1 base, with 11 bases left in between. The germline V gene has CDR1 SGHAT and CDR2 FQDESV (reference sequence). The CDR3 nucleotides read TGTGCCAGCTGCGACTATTTGAACACCGGGGAGCTGTTTTTT. Its protein product is CASCDYLNTGELFF.

Only one count was recorded for this clone. The chain has TRBV5-4 and TRBJ2-1, with D perhaps matching TRBD1 (7 bases). V was pared by 0 bases and J by 2 bases, with 9 bases between. This CDR3 is 15 amino acids long. The germline V gene has CDR1 SGHNT and CDR2 YYREEE (reference sequence). The CDR3 DNA follows: TGTGCCAGCAGCTTGGTCAGGGGGGCCTACAATGAGCAGTTCTTC. It is translated as CASSLVRGAYNEQFF. Variable domain in full (rest from reference TRBV5-4 and TRBJ2-1): ETGVTQSPTHLIKTRGQQVTLRCSSQSGHNTVSWYQQALGQGPQFIFQYYREEENGRGNFPPRFSGLQFPNYSSELNVNALELDDSALYLCASSLVRGAYNEQFFGPGTRLTVL.